Here is one T cell receptor (beta chain) with its context. The entry originates in a study of blood T cell repertoires in COVID-19. About the research overall: From the United States, Italy and Spain came samples of acute and convalescent COVID-19. Nucleic acid was either cDNA or gDNA, and it came from T cells, B-cell-depleted T cells, or PBMCs.

Original methodology: Nucleated cell number was recorded as an estimate derived from reference gene primer amplification. TCRdb keeps only in-frame clones here, not all; method: immunoSEQ multiplex PCR. D and trimming were read from the DNA, whereas the V and J calls and clone size are those reported in that table. Of 170,000 or so clones in the sample, around nine tenths are singletons; the top ten hold approximately 2.5%. Material for sequencing was peripheral blood. This clonotype was sampled from a man between 35 and 55 years old with active or convalescent COVID-19.

The CDR3 bases are TGCGCCAGCAGCTTGTGGCGGGGGGGCGCAGATACGCAGTATTTT. Translated, it gives CASSLWRGGADTQYF. The chain has TRBV5-1 and TRBJ2-3; 9 bases agree with TRBD2. This CDR3 is 15 amino acids long. Germline CDR1 and CDR2: SGHRS and YFSETQ. V shed 1 base, J shed 4 bases, and the junction held 4 bases outside the gene matches.